What follows is one T cell receptor (beta chain) and its context. Its matching antigen is unknown. It was with a sample-barcoded 5' primer and a J-beta primer mix that a second PCR of roughly 7 to 12 cycles was run. TCRdb reprocessed the 5' RACE reads via MiXCR and lists one record per CDR3 protein. The sample records about 690,000 distinct CDR3 sequences, around 41% being singletons. The data belong to a study of blood T cells in healthy people across ages. The donors, healthy Caucasians from Russia, were aged about 6 to 95. Regarding the study as a whole: There were more naive CD4+ cells and higher diversity in long-lived donors than in aged donors.

The source material was blood. This clonotype was sampled from a man aged 80 or over in good health.

The CDR3 loop reads CASRADSYNEQFF. Here the CDR3 DNA reads TGTGCCAGCAGAGCCGACTCCTACAATGAGCAGTTCTTC. The V call is TRBV28, the J call TRBJ2-1; no clear D. Germline V gene sequence: CDR1 MDHEN, CDR2 SYDVKM. V was cut by 6 bases and J by 0 bases, with 6 bases left in between. CDR3 length: 13 amino acids.